A single sample is the source of the 32 T cell receptor beta chains below, sequenced in a study of shared clonotypes between healthy human individuals. Clones were sequenced by immunoSEQ multiplex PCR, and TCRdb holds only the in-frame ones, with some missing. This table holds around 1.5 million clones, 98% found once. Sequenced input: naive CD4+ T cells sorted from blood. Documented subset: CD45RA+ positively selected. The receptors come from a man aged 25-40 years in good health.

This sequence joins TRBV27 and TRBJ2-1; weak D call: TRBD2 (6 bases). V dropped 7 bases and J dropped 2 bases, with 12 bases sitting between them. This CDR3 has 14 residues. Germline values: CDR1 MNHEY, CDR2 SMNVEV (reference sequence). The CDR3 DNA reads as TGTGCCAGCACCCAGGAGGGGCCCTACAATGAGCAGTTCTTC. It translates to CASTQEGPYNEQFF.

This clone was seen once. V usage is TRBV27 and J usage is TRBJ2-2, with 7 bases fitting TRBD2. The V gene end was trimmed by 5 bases and the J gene end by 1 base; junction bases not matched to a gene: 4. Germline-derived CDR1 and CDR2 are MNHEY and SMNVEV (reference sequence). The CDR3 is 15 residues long. The CDR3 spells CASSRASGNTGELFF. DNA of the CDR3: TGTGCCAGCAGTAGGGCTAGCGGGAACACCGGGGAGCTGTTTTTT.

This chain connects TRBV30 to TRBJ1-3; D gene ambiguous. The germline V and J ends were trimmed by 3 bases and 0 bases, with 18 bases remaining between them. The CDR3 spans 17 residues. The germline V gene has CDR1 GTSNPN and CDR2 SVGIG (reference sequence). For the CDR3, the DNA is TGTGCCTGGAGGCCCAGGAGGACGTCCCCCTCTGGAAACACCATATATTTT. Amino acids: CAWRPRRTSPSGNTIYF.

The CDR3 reads CSDGGTQYF. In nucleotides, the CDR3 is TGCAGTGACGGGGGGACGCAGTATTTT. J is TRBJ2-3 and V is TRBV20-1; 7 bases are a match to TRBD2. CDR1 is DFQATT, CDR2 SNEGSKA, per germline (reference sequence). Germline trimming cut 7 bases from V and 9 bases from J; bases unmatched to any gene: 1. This CDR3 spans 9 amino acids.

This clone occurred once. The chain recombines TRBV9 with TRBJ2-6, with 10 bases that match TRBD2. V was pared by 2 bases and J by 0 bases, with 2 bases of the junction left unmatched. CDR3 length: 17 amino acids. Per germline, CDR1 SGDLS and CDR2 YYNGEE. The CDR3 DNA sequence: TGTGCCAGCAGCGTGACTAGCGGGTACTCTGGGGCCAACGTCCTGACTTTC. Protein product: CASSVTSGYSGANVLTF.

The V and J genes are TRBV28 and TRBJ2-7, with 14 bases matching TRBD2. Germline CDR1 and CDR2: MDHEN and SYDVKM. CDR3 length: 17 amino acids. J was trimmed by 12 bases and V by 5 bases; bases with no gene match: 18. Here the CDR3 DNA reads TGTGCCAGCAGTCCGACTCGGACTAGCGGGAGGCTCGCCGATCCGTACTTC. Amino acid sequence: CASSPTRTSGRLADPYF.

The chain uses TRBV9 and TRBJ2-1, with 10 bases aligning to TRBD1. The germline CDR1 and CDR2 sequences are SGDLS and YYNGEE. After removal of 4 bases from V and 10 bases from J, the junction contained 8 bases not matched to a gene. The CDR3 sequence is 14 residues long. CDR3 nucleotides: TGTGCCAGCAGCCGATCGGGACAGGGGCCGGAGCAGTTCTTC. Amino acids: CASSRSGQGPEQFF.

The CDR3 is CASSLDGGTSEQYF. The CDR3 coding sequence is TGTGCCAGCAGCTTAGATGGCGGGACGAGCGAGCAGTACTTC. This sequence joins TRBV7-6 and TRBJ2-7; D is possibly TRBD2 (6 bases). Germline CDR1 reads SGHVS; CDR2 reads FNYEAQ. The ends were cut back, 1 base at V and 6 bases at J, with 13 bases in the middle. The CDR3 runs to 14 residues.

The V gene is TRBV6-1, the J gene TRBJ2-1; 9 bases are shared with TRBD1. CDR3 length: 15 amino acids. Trimming at V came to 4 bases and at J to 9 bases, leaving 10 bases not matched to a gene. Germline V gene lookup returns CDR1 MNHNS and CDR2 SASEGT. DNA of the CDR3: TGTGCCAGCAGTGTAAGTGGACAGGGGATTGTTGAGCAGTTCTTC. Translation: CASSVSGQGIVEQFF.

The chain joins TRBV5-1 to TRBJ2-1; D is possibly TRBD1 (5 bases). Germline CDR1 SGHRS, CDR2 YFSETQ. The CDR3 sequence is 16 residues long. Between the trimmed V and J ends, which lost 0 bases and 0 bases, there was a span of 10 bases. The CDR3 DNA reads TGCGCCAGCAGCTTGGACTGGACAAGCTCCTACAATGAGCAGTTCTTC. Amino acids: CASSLDWTSSYNEQFF.

Regarding this clone: A read error may account for a junction end that differs from germline. The chain carries TRBV7-7 and TRBJ2-5; possibly TRBD2 for D (7 bases). Per the germline V gene, CDR1 is SSHAT and CDR2 is FNYEAQ (reference sequence). The CDR3 runs 21 residues. Here the CDR3 reads CASSLAPPNRAGGRRRETQYF. DNA of the CDR3: TGTGCTAGCAGCTTAGCCCCCCCTAACAGGGCGGGCGGGAGAAGGAGGGAGACCCAGTACTTC. The whole variable domain, remainder taken from reference TRBV7-7 and TRBJ2-5, is GAGVSQSPRYKVTKRGQDVTLRCDPISSHATLYWYQQALGQGPEFLTYFNYEAQPDKSGLPSDRFSAERPEGSISTLTIQRTEQRDSAMYRCASSLAPPNRAGGRRRETQYFGPGTRLLVL.

The chain couples TRBV6-5 to TRBJ1-2, with 9 bases fitting TRBD1. The junction had 7 bases not matched to a gene; V was cut back by 2 bases and J by 6 bases. This CDR3 contains 15 residues. In germline, CDR1 is MNHEY, CDR2 SVGAGI. As DNA, the CDR3 is TGTGCCAGCAGTTACATGGGACAGGGACCCCATGGCTACACCTTC. It encodes CASSYMGQGPHGYTF.

The chain employs TRBV5-1 and TRBJ2-1; perhaps TRBD2 as D (7 bases). Per germline, CDR1 SGHRS and CDR2 YFSETQ. The CDR3 is 15 residues long. V lost 6 bases and J lost 4, with 17 bases in between. CDR3 DNA: TGCGCCAGCACCAGGGGAGGGGTTGAATACAATGAGCAGTTCTTC. This translates into CASTRGGVEYNEQFF.

V and J are TRBV19 and TRBJ2-3; D not resolved. CDR1 and CDR2 from the germline V gene are LNHDA and SQIVND (reference sequence). This CDR3 is 13 amino acids long. Trimming left V 7 bases short and J 3 bases short, with 11 bases between. The CDR3 reads CASKARRTDTQYF. The CDR3 coding sequence is TGTGCCAGTAAGGCCCGAAGAACAGATACGCAGTATTTT.

Note on this clone: The junction and the germline gene differ at one end; a read error may be behind it. This chain links TRBV28 with TRBJ2-4; TRBD2 aligns across 13 bases. CDR1 MDHEN and CDR2 SYDVKM come from the germline V gene. The CDR3 has 14 amino acids. The CDR3 DNA is TGTGCCAGCAGTTTATATCCCGGGACTAGCGGGGTGACCTTC. Its translation is CASSLYPGTSGVTF.

The V call is TRBV4-3, the J call TRBJ2-1, with TRBD1 matching 7 bases. The J segment lost 4 bases and the V segment lost 0 bases, leaving 3 bases of the junction unmatched. Germline assignment: CDR1 LGHNA and CDR2 YSLEER. CDR3 length: 15 residues. CDR3: CASSQEGGSYNEQFF. For the CDR3, the DNA is TGCGCCAGCAGCCAAGAAGGGGGCAGTTACAATGAGCAGTTCTTC.

This clone was observed a single time. The chain carries TRBV7-8 and TRBJ2-7, with D possibly matching TRBD2 (6 bases). The CDR3 is made up of 15 amino acids. In germline, CDR1 is SGHVS, CDR2 FQNEAQ. V lost 1 base and J 0 bases, leaving 10 bases between the germline ends. Written as DNA, the CDR3 is TGTGCCAGCAGCTTAGTACCGGGGGTCTCCTACGAGCAGTACTTC. Translating it yields CASSLVPGVSYEQYF.

The chain employs TRBV15 and TRBJ2-5, with D possibly matching TRBD1 (6 bases). Germline V gene lookup returns CDR1 LNHNV and CDR2 YYDKDF (reference sequence). This CDR3 has 19 residues. The V end was cut by 0 bases, the J end by 1 base, with 21 bases between. The CDR3 is CATSRDLVGRGRLQETQYF. CDR3 bases: TGTGCCACCAGCAGAGATCTCGTGGGCAGGGGCCGCCTCCAAGAGACCCAGTACTTC.

The J gene is TRBJ2-5, the V gene TRBV11-2; possibly TRBD1 for D (6 bases). Germline loops: CDR1 SGHAT, CDR2 FQNNGV. The V end was cut by 5 bases, the J end by 2 bases, with 21 bases between. There are 17 residues in the CDR3. DNA of the CDR3: TGTGCCAGCAGCCCTCTCAAACAGGGACAAAGACAAGAGACCCAGTACTTC. Translating it yields CASSPLKQGQRQETQYF.

J is TRBJ2-7 and V is TRBV5-5; tentatively, D is TRBD1 or TRBD2 (5 bases each). V lost 4 bases and J lost 4, with 15 bases in between. The CDR3 is 14 residues long. Germline V lookup: CDR1 SGHKS, CDR2 YYEKEE (reference sequence). The CDR3 nucleotides read TGTGCCAGCAGCCGGGACCTGCATGGGTACGAGCAGTACTTC. Translation: CASSRDLHGYEQYF.

On this clone itself: Other DNA sequences in the same sample also yield this CDR3. The chain is built from TRBV19 and TRBJ1-5; perhaps TRBD1 as D (5 bases). V was cut by 3 bases and J by 6 bases, with 9 bases left in between. The CDR3 has 13 residues. CDR1 and CDR2 (germline): LNHDA, SQIVND (reference sequence). This CDR3 reads CASSIEGVQPQHF. The CDR3, as DNA: TGTGCCAGTAGTATTGAAGGGGTTCAGCCCCAGCATTTT.

The chain combines TRBV15 with TRBJ2-2; D gene uncertain. This CDR3 spans 17 amino acids. In germline, CDR1 is LNHNV, CDR2 YYDKDF (reference sequence). Trimming left V 0 bases short and J 7 bases short, with 18 bases between. The CDR3 protein is CATSREHSLRFRGELFF. CDR3 coding DNA: TGTGCCACCAGCAGAGAACACTCACTCCGTTTCCGCGGGGAGCTGTTTTTT.

This chain joins TRBV27 and TRBJ2-1; D uncertain. Trimming removed 7 bases from V and 10 bases from J, with 11 bases in between. The length of the CDR3 is 11 residues. From germline, CDR1 is MNHEY and CDR2 SMNVEV (reference sequence). The CDR3 nucleotides read TGTGCCAGCATCCGGCGGAACGAGCAGTTCTTC. It yields the protein CASIRRNEQFF.

The CDR3 loop reads CASSHHSGQYGYTF. The CDR3 nucleotides read TGCGCCAGCAGCCATCATTCGGGACAGTATGGCTACACCTTC. The rearrangement uses TRBV4-1 and TRBJ1-2; 7 bases map to TRBD1. The V and J ends lost 3 bases and 5 bases, in that order; junction bases with no gene match: 6. This CDR3 region has 14 residues. Germline assignment: CDR1 MGHRA and CDR2 YSYEKL.

The chain employs TRBV5-1 and TRBJ2-4; unclear D gene. This CDR3 contains 13 residues. Germline CDR1 SGHRS, CDR2 YFSETQ. V lost 3 bases and J lost 0, with 4 bases in between. In DNA, the CDR3 is TGCGCCAGCAGCTATGAAGCCAAAAACATTCAGTACTTC. This translates into CASSYEAKNIQYF.

This chain uses TRBV19 with TRBJ2-3, with D possibly being TRBD1 or TRBD2 (5 bases each). The germline CDR1 and CDR2 sequences are LNHDA and SQIVND (reference sequence). Trimming took 3 bases from V and 0 from J, leaving 19 bases between them. This CDR3 is 18 amino acids long. The CDR3 region is CASSIILGTPKSTDTQYF. CDR3 in DNA: TGTGCCAGTAGTATTATCCTCGGGACCCCTAAAAGCACAGATACGCAGTATTTT.

The chain couples TRBV7-9 to TRBJ2-1; 10 bases map to TRBD2. The CDR3 covers 17 residues. V was pared by 0 bases and J by 8 bases, with 10 bases of the junction left unmatched. In germline, CDR1 is SEHNR, CDR2 FQNEAQ (reference sequence). As DNA, the CDR3 is TGTGCCAGCAGCTTAGCGGGGACTAGCGACGGGACGTATGAGCAGTTCTTC. Translating gives CASSLAGTSDGTYEQFF.

This chain links TRBV5-1 with TRBJ2-7; D is perhaps TRBD1 or TRBD2 (5 bases each). CDR1 is SGHRS, CDR2 YFSETQ, per germline. The CDR3 is 17 residues long. V was cut by 2 bases and J by 5 bases, with 23 bases left in between. The CDR3 here is CASSFGDPTEGYDEQYF. The CDR3 coding sequence is TGCGCCAGCAGCTTTGGGGACCCGACAGAAGGGTACGACGAGCAGTACTTC.

The chain has TRBV7-6 and TRBJ2-2; 7 bases align to TRBD1. The CDR3 runs 17 residues. J was trimmed by 4 bases and V by 5 bases; bases with no gene match: 13. The germline CDR1 and CDR2 sequences are SGHVS and FNYEAQ. The CDR3 sequence: CASSPRQGRTGTGELFF. In DNA form, the CDR3 reads TGTGCCAGCAGCCCAAGACAGGGACGGACGGGCACCGGGGAGCTGTTTTTT.

The rearrangement joins TRBV29-1 to TRBJ2-7; TRBD1 agrees at 9 bases. Germline V lookup: CDR1 SQVTM, CDR2 ANQGSEA. The CDR3 runs 12 residues. V dropped 7 bases and J dropped 6; count of bases not matched to a gene: 7. The CDR3 protein is CSAGTGSFEQYF. The CDR3 DNA is TGCAGCGCAGGGACAGGGAGCTTCGAGCAGTACTTC.

The rearrangement joins TRBV5-8 to TRBJ1-5; the match to TRBD1 covers 11 bases. This CDR3 is 15 amino acids long. The V and J ends lost 1 base and 5 bases, in that order; junction bases with no gene match: 2. Germline assignment: CDR1 SGHTS and CDR2 YDEGEE. The CDR3 nucleotides are TGTGCCAGCAGCTTGCGGGGACAGGGGGATCAGCCCCAGCATTTT. It translates to CASSLRGQGDQPQHF.

The gene calls are TRBV5-8 and TRBJ2-5; D may be TRBD2 (6 bases). The V end lost 0 bases, the J end lost 5 bases, and 17 bases lay between the germline ends. From germline, CDR1 is SGHTS and CDR2 YDEGEE. CDR3 size: 16 residues. The CDR3 reads CASSLGGRTWGETQYF. DNA of the CDR3: TGTGCCAGCAGCTTGGGTGGGAGGACTTGGGGTGAGACCCAGTACTTC.